A single sample gave rise to the 16 T cell receptor beta chains below, sequenced in a study of beta chain features in type 1 diabetes. Points from the study as a whole: Within each of all four CD4+ subsets, Type 1 diabetes patients had TCRB CDR3s that were moderately but significantly shorter.

Reverse transcribing all isolated RNA meant expressed TCRB transcripts were sequenced. Libraries were prepared by immunoSEQ multiplex PCR; TCRdb keeps only in-frame clonotypes and omits some of them. This sample has a few hundred thousand clones, with approximately 13% found just once. Their antigens are not known. The sample consisted of naive CD4+ T cells from blood. Receptor source: a young woman with type 1 diabetes.

The chain recombines TRBV9 with TRBJ2-3; D perhaps matches TRBD2 (6 bases). The CDR3 runs to 15 residues. V was trimmed by 2 bases and J by 5 bases, leaving 15 bases between them. The V gene's germline CDR1 is SGDLS and CDR2 YYNGEE. The CDR3 is CASSVPGTSGDTQYF. Here the CDR3 DNA reads TGTGCCAGCAGCGTCCCCGGGACTTCGGGAGATACGCAGTATTTT.

This clone occurred a few times. The chain joins TRBV7-2 to TRBJ2-5; 13 bases fit TRBD2. V trimming: 1 base; J trimming: 1 base; junction bases outside the gene matches: 3. The CDR3 covers 17 residues. Germline CDR1 and CDR2: SGHTA and FQGNSA. CDR3 region: CASSLGLAGGLQETQYF. CDR3 DNA sequence: TGTGCCAGCAGCTTAGGACTAGCGGGAGGCCTCCAAGAGACCCAGTACTTC.

The rearrangement joins TRBV30 to TRBJ1-5; a weak D match, TRBD1 (5 bases). Trimming pared 3 bases from V and 0 bases from J, leaving 9 bases between. Looked up from germline, CDR1 is GTSNPN and CDR2 is SVGIG (reference sequence). The CDR3 is 14 amino acids. The CDR3 nucleotides are TGTGCCTGGAGCCGGACATTTAGCAATCAGCCCCAGCATTTT. It yields the protein CAWSRTFSNQPQHF.

V is TRBV7-2 and J is TRBJ2-1, with TRBD2 as a possible D gene (6 bases). V lost 2 bases and J 6 bases, leaving 14 bases between the germline ends. Germline lookup yields CDR1 SGHTA and CDR2 FQGNSA. The CDR3 sequence is 15 residues long. For the CDR3, the DNA is TGTGCCAGCAGCTTACAGTCTAGCGTGTTCAATGAGCAGTTCTTC. It is translated as CASSLQSSVFNEQFF.

Only a few counts were recorded for this clone. This sequence joins TRBV5-1 and TRBJ1-2; TRBD1 matches at 7 bases. Trimming took 4 bases from V and 4 from J; bases not matched to a gene: 4. The germline V gene encodes CDR1 SGHRS and CDR2 YFSETQ. This CDR3 has 13 amino acids. The CDR3 DNA reads as TGCGCCAGCAGCATCCGGGACAGCTATGGCTACACCTTC. Its translation is CASSIRDSYGYTF.

This clone showed up just a few times. V usage is TRBV5-1 and J usage is TRBJ2-3; the D gene is possibly TRBD2 (5 bases). The germline V and J ends were trimmed by 2 bases and 1 base, with 8 bases remaining between them. Germline V CDR1 and CDR2: SGHRS, YFSETQ. CDR3 length equals 14 residues. DNA of the CDR3: TGCGCCAGCAGCTTTGGACTGGGCACAGATACGCAGTATTTT. This gives the protein CASSFGLGTDTQYF.

As for this clone: In the same sample, other DNA sequences code for this CDR3. This chain uses TRBV29-1 with TRBJ1-1; 11 nucleotides agree with TRBD1. Germline CDR1 is SQVTM and CDR2 is ANQGSEA. Trimming removed 6 bases from V and 4 bases from J; junction bases left unmatched: 1. CDR3 length: 12 residues. Here the CDR3 reads CSVDRGLTEAFF. Written as DNA, the CDR3 is TGCAGCGTGGACAGGGGGCTCACTGAAGCTTTCTTT.

There are a few counts of this clone. CDR3 nucleotide sequence: TGTGCCAGCAGCTTACAGAGGACTTCGAACACCGGGGAGCTGTTTTTT. Its translation is CASSLQRTSNTGELFF. This chain uses TRBV5-4 with TRBJ2-2; weak D call: TRBD2 (5 bases). V was trimmed by 2 bases and J by 0 bases, leaving 11 bases between them. Germline values: CDR1 SGHNT, CDR2 YYREEE (reference sequence). The CDR3 extends over 16 amino acids. Full variable domain (rest looked up from reference TRBV5-4 and TRBJ2-2): ETGVTQSPTHLIKTRGQQVTLRCSSQSGHNTVSWYQQALGQGPQFIFQYYREEENGRGNFPPRFSGLQFPNYSSELNVNALELDDSALYLCASSLQRTSNTGELFFGEGSRLTVL.

The chain couples TRBV15 to TRBJ1-1; TRBD1 aligns across 7 bases. The V gene end was trimmed by 0 bases and the J gene end by 0 bases; junction bases not matched to a gene: 4. CDR1 is LNHNV and CDR2 is YYDKDF in the germline V gene (reference sequence). The CDR3 has 16 amino acids. The CDR3 region is CATSRDNRGVNTEAFF. CDR3 in DNA: TGTGCCACCAGCAGAGATAACAGGGGAGTGAACACTGAAGCTTTCTTT.

This clone occurred a few times. V is TRBV18 and J is TRBJ2-3; possible D gene TRBD1, 6 bases. In germline, CDR1 is KGHSH, CDR2 LQKENI. The ends were cut back, 5 bases at V and 0 bases at J, with 12 bases in the middle. The CDR3 extends over 15 amino acids. The CDR3: CASSSWDKSTDTQYF. CDR3 in DNA: TGTGCCAGCTCATCGTGGGACAAAAGCACAGATACGCAGTATTTT.

This clone was recorded a few times. The same CDR3 arises from other DNA sequences in this sample as well. The chain carries TRBV5-1 and TRBJ2-3; D is unclear. The CDR3 is made up of 14 amino acids. The germline gives CDR1 SGHRS, CDR2 YFSETQ. Trimming removed 0 bases from V and 0 bases from J, with 5 bases in between. The CDR3 is CASSLGSSTDTQYF. The CDR3 DNA follows: TGCGCCAGCAGCTTGGGCAGTAGCACAGATACGCAGTATTTT.

The sample holds a few counts of this clone. The chain is built from TRBV19 and TRBJ2-1; D call uncertain. The CDR3 covers 14 residues. Trimming left V 5 bases short and J 4 bases short, with 12 bases between. The germline CDR1 and CDR2 sequences are LNHDA and SQIVND (reference sequence). The CDR3 sequence: CASSPRPDYNEQFF. CDR3 nucleotides: TGTGCCAGTAGTCCCCGTCCAGATTACAATGAGCAGTTCTTC.

The chain recombines TRBV19 with TRBJ1-2, with D perhaps TRBD1 (5 bases). V lost 6 bases to trimming and J lost 3 bases, with 11 bases between them. Germline V gene data show CDR1 as LNHDA and CDR2 as SQIVND (reference sequence). The CDR3 sequence is 13 residues long. CDR3 amino acids: CASSKGLDYGYTF. In DNA form, the CDR3 reads TGTGCCAGTAGCAAGGGGTTGGACTATGGCTACACCTTC.

The table lists this clone with a few counts. V gene TRBV28 combines with J gene TRBJ2-1; weak D call: TRBD2 (5 bases). This CDR3 has 15 residues. Trimming took off 6 bases at V and 0 bases at J, with 12 bases between the two ends. Germline loops: CDR1 MDHEN, CDR2 SYDVKM. This CDR3 is CASRDFLSSYNEQFF. The DNA for the CDR3 is TGTGCCAGCAGGGACTTCCTTAGCTCCTACAATGAGCAGTTCTTC.

The chain is built from TRBV20-1 and TRBJ2-1; a weak D match, TRBD2 (6 bases). Germline V gives CDR1 DFQATT, CDR2 SNEGSKA (reference sequence). The CDR3 sequence is 11 residues long. Trimming shortened V by 3 bases and J by 13 bases, and 13 bases separated the two germline ends. The CDR3 region is CSASPRDSQFF. The DNA for the CDR3 is TGCAGTGCTAGCCCCCGGGACTCTCAGTTCTTC.

The genes are TRBV15 and TRBJ1-2, with D possibly TRBD1 on 5 matching bases. Germline V gene sequence: CDR1 LNHNV, CDR2 YYDKDF (reference sequence). This CDR3 is built from 13 residues. V was shortened by 3 bases and J by 2 bases, with 7 bases between the two germline ends. The CDR3 is CATSSQGNYGYTF. DNA of the CDR3: TGTGCCACCAGCAGCCAGGGCAACTATGGCTACACCTTC. Together with reference TRBV15 and TRBJ1-2, the CDR3 gives the full variable domain: DAMVIQNPRYQVTQFGKPVTLSCSQTLNHNVMYWYQQKSSQAPKLLFHYYDKDFNNEADTPDNFQSRRPNTSFCFLDIRSPGLGDTAMYLCATSSQGNYGYTFGSGTRLTVV.